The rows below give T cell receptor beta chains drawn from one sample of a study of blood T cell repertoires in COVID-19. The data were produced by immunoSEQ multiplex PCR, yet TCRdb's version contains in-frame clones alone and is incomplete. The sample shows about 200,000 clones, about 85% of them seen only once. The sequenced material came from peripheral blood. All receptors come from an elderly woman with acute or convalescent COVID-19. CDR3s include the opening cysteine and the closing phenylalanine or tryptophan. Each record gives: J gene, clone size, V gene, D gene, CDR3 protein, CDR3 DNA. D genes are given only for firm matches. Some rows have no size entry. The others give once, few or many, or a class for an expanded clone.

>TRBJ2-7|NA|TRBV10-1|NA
CASSGGTYEQYF
TGCGCCAGCAGTGGCGGGACCTACGAGCAGTACTTC
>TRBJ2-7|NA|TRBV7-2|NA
CASSLGTAYEQYF
TGTGCCAGCAGCTTAGGAACAGCCTACGAGCAGTACTTC
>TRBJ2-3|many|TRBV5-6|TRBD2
CASSTPGLSTDTQYF
TGTGCCAGCAGCACGCCGGGACTAAGCACAGATACGCAGTATTTT
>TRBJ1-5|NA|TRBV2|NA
CASRGREDQPQHF
TGTGCCAGCAGGGGCAGGGAAGATCAGCCCCAGCATTTT
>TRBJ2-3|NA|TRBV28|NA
CASSFLSGDTQYF
TGTGCCAGCAGTTTTCTGAGTGGAGATACGCAGTATTTT
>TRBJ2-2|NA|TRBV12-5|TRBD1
CASGSGTDVLRELFF
TGTGCTAGTGGGTCCGGGACAGACGTTTTGCGGGAGCTGTTTTTT
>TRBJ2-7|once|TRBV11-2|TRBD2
CASSTRLAGEGEQYF
TGTGCCAGCAGCACACGACTAGCGGGAGAGGGCGAGCAGTACTTC
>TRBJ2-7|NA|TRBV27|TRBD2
CATSPSGRREQYF
TGTGCCACCTCGCCTAGCGGGAGGCGGGAGCAGTACTTC
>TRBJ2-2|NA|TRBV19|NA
CASLPYGNTGELFF
TGTGCCAGTTTGCCGTACGGGAACACCGGGGAGCTGTTTTTT
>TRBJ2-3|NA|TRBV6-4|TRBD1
CASSAGQGSHIMDTQYF
TGTGCCAGCAGTGCCGGACAGGGTTCCCACATAATGGATACGCAGTATTTT
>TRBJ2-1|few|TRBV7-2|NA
CASSRPGGEQFF
TGTGCCAGCAGTCGGCCCGGAGGTGAGCAGTTCTTC
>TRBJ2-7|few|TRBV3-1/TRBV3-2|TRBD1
CASSQGQGPSSYEQYF
TGTGCCAGCAGCCAAGGACAGGGCCCGAGCTCCTACGAGCAGTACTTC
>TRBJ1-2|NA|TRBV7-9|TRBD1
CASNGPEKQGALYGYTF
TGTGCCAGCAATGGCCCCGAAAAACAGGGGGCCCTATATGGCTACACCTTC
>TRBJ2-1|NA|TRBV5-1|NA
CASNSGGSTSYNEQFF
TGCGCCAGCAATTCGGGGGGCTCGACCTCCTACAATGAGCAGTTCTTC
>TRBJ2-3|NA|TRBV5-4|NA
CASSPPSQVTDTQYF
TGTGCCAGCAGCCCCCCCAGCCAGGTCACAGATACGCAGTATTTT
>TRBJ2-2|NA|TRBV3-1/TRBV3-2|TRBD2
CASSQLSGGPRGTGELFF
TGTGCCAGCAGCCAGCTCAGCGGGGGCCCCCGGGGCACCGGGGAGCTGTTTTTT
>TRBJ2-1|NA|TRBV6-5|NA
CASGMASGRYNEQFF
TGTGCCAGCGGGATGGCGAGCGGGCGTTACAATGAGCAGTTCTTC